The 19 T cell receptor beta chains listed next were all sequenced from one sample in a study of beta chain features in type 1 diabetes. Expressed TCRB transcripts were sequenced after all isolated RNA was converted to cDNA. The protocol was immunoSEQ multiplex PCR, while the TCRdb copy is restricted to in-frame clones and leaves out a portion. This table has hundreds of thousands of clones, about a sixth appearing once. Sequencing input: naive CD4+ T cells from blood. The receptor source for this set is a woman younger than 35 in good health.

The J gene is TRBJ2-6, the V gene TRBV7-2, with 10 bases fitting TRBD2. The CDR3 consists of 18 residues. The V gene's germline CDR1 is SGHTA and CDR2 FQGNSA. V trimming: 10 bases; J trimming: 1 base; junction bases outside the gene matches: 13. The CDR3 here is CATTRASGSSSGANVLTF. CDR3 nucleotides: TGTGCCACCACTCGGGCTAGCGGGAGTAGTTCTGGGGCCAACGTCCTGACTTTC.

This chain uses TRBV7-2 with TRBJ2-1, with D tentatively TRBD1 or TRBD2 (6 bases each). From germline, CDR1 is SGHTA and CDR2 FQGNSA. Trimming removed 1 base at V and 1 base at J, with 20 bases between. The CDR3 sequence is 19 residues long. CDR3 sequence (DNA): TGTGCCAGCAGCTTAGTCACAGGGTTGGCGGGAAGGTCCTACAATGAGCAGTTCTTC. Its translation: CASSLVTGLAGRSYNEQFF. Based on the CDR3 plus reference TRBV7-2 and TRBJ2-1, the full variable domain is GAGVSQSPSNKVTEKGKDVELRCDPISGHTALYWYRQSLGQGLEFLIYFQGNSAPDKSGLPSDRFSAERTGGSVSTLTIQRTQQEDSAVYLCASSLVTGLAGRSYNEQFFGPGTRLTVL.

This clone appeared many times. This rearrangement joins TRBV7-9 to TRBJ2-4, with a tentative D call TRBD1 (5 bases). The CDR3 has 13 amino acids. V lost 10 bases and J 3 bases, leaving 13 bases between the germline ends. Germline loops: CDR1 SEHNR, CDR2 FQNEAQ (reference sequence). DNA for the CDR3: TGTGCCACGGGCCGAGACAGCAAAAACATTCAGTACTTC. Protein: CATGRDSKNIQYF.

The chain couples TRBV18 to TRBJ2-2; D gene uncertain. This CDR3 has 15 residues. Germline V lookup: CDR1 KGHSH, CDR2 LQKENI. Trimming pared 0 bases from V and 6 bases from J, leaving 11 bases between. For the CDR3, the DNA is TGTGCCAGCTCACCACCGAGCAGCCAGCCCGGGGAGCTGTTTTTT. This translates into CASSPPSSQPGELFF.

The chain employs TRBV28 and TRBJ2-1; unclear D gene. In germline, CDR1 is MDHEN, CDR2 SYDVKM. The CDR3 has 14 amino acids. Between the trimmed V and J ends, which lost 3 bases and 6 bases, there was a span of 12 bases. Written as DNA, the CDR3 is TGTGCCAGCAGTTTCCCGAGACCTCTCAATGAGCAGTTCTTC. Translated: CASSFPRPLNEQFF.

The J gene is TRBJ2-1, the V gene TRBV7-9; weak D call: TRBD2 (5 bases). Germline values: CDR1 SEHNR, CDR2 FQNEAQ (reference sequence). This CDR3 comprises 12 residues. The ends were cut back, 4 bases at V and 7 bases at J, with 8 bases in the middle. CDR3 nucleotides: TGTGCCAGCAGCTCCGGACTGAATGAGCAGTTCTTC. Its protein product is CASSSGLNEQFF.

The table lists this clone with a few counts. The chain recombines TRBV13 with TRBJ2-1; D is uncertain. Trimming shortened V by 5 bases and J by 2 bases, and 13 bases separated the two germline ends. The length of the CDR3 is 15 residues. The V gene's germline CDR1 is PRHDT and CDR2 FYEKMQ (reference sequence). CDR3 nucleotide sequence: TGTGCCAGCAGCCAAGTCCAGGACCCCTACAATGAGCAGTTCTTC. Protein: CASSQVQDPYNEQFF. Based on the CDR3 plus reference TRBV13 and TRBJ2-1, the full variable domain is AAGVIQSPRHLIKEKRETATLKCYPIPRHDTVYWYQQGPGQDPQFLISFYEKMQSDKGSIPDRFSAQQFSDYHSELNMSSLELGDSALYFCASSQVQDPYNEQFFGPGTRLTVL.

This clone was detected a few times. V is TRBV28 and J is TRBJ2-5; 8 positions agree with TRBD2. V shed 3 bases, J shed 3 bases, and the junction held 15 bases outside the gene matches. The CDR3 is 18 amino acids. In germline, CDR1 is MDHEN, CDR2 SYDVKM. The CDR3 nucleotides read TGTGCCAGCAGTTTTAGGACCATCGGGACTAGAATGAAAGAGACCCAGTACTTC. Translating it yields CASSFRTIGTRMKETQYF. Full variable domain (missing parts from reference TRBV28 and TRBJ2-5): DVKVTQSSRYLVKRTGEKVFLECVQDMDHENMFWYRQDPGLGLRLIYFSYDVKMKEKGDIPEGYSVSREKKERFSLILESASTNQTSMYLCASSFRTIGTRMKETQYFGPGTRLLVL.

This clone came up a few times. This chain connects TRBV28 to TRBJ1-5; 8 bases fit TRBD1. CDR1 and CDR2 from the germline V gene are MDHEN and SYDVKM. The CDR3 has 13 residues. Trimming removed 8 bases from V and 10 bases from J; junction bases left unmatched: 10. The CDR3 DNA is TGTGCCAGCGGAGACAGGGGAGGTGAACCCCAGCATTTT. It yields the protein CASGDRGGEPQHF.

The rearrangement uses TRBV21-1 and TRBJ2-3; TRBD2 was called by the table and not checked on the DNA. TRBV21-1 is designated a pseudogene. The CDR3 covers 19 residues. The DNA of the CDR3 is TGTGCCAGCAGCAAAGTCGTAGTGCGGGACCACGAGGGCACAGATACGCAGTATTTT. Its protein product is CASSKVVVRDHEGTDTQYF.

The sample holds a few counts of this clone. This chain's CDR3 is CASSESGATDTQYF. The CDR3, as DNA: TGTGCCAGCAGTGAATCCGGGGCCACAGATACGCAGTATTTT. This chain joins TRBV25-1 and TRBJ2-3; D possibly matches TRBD1 or TRBD2 (5 bases each). CDR1 and CDR2 from the germline V gene are MGHDK and SYGVNS. CDR3 size: 14 residues. Trimming removed 1 base at V and 2 bases at J, with 7 bases between.

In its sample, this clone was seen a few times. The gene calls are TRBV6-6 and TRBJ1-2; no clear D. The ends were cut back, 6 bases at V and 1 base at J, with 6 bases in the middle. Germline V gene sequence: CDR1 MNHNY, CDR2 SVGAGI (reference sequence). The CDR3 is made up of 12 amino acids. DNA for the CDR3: TGTGCCAGCAGCCATGATAACTATGGCTACACCTTC. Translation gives CASSHDNYGYTF.

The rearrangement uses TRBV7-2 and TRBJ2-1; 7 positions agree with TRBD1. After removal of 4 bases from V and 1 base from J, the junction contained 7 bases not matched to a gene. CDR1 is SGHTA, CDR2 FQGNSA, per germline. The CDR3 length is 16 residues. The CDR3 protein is CASSSYRGNSYNEQFF. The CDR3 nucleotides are TGTGCCAGCAGCTCTTACAGGGGTAATTCCTACAATGAGCAGTTCTTC.

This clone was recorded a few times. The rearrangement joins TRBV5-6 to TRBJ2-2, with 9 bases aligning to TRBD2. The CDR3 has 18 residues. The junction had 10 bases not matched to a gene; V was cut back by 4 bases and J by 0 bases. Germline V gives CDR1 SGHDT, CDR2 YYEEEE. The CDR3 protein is CASSTTPGLASNTGELFF. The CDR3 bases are TGTGCCAGCAGCACAACACCGGGACTAGCCTCGAACACCGGGGAGCTGTTTTTT. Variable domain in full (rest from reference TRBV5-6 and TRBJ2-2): DAGVTQSPTHLIKTRGQQVTLRCSPKSGHDTVSWYQQALGQGPQFIFQYYEEEERQRGNFPDRFSGHQFPNYSSELNVNALLLGDSALYLCASSTTPGLASNTGELFFGEGSRLTVL.

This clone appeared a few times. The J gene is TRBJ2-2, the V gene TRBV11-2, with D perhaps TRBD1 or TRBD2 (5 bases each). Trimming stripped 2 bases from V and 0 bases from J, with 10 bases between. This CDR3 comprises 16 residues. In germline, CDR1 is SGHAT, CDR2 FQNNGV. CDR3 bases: TGTGCCAGCAGCTTATGGGGGTCATCGAACACCGGGGAGCTGTTTTTT. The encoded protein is CASSLWGSSNTGELFF.

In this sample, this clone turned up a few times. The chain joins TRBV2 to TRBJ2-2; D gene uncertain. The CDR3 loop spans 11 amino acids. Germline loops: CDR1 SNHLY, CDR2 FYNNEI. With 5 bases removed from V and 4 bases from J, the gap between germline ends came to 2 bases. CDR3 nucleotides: TGTGCCAGCAGTCGCACCGGGGAGCTGTTTTTT. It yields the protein CASSRTGELFF.

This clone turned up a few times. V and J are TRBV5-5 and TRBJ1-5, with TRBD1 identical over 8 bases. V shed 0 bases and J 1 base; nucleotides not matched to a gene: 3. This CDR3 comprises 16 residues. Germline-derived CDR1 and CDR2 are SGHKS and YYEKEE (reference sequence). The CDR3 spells CASSLAGGLSNQPQHF. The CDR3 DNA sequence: TGTGCCAGCAGCTTGGCAGGGGGCCTGAGCAATCAGCCCCAGCATTTT.

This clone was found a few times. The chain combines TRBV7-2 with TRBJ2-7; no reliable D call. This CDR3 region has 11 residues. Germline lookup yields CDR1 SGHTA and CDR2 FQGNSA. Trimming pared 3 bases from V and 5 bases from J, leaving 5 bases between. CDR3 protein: CASSFSNEQYF. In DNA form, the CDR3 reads TGTGCCAGCAGCTTTTCGAACGAGCAGTACTTC. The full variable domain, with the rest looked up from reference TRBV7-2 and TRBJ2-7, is GAGVSQSPSNKVTEKGKDVELRCDPISGHTALYWYRQSLGQGLEFLIYFQGNSAPDKSGLPSDRFSAERTGGSVSTLTIQRTQQEDSAVYLCASSFSNEQYFGPGTRLTVT.

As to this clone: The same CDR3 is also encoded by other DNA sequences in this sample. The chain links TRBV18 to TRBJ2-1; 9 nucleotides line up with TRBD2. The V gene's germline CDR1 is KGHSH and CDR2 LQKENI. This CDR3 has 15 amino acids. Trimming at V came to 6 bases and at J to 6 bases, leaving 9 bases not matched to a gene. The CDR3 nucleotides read TGTGCCAGCTCGCTCACTAGCGGGCGCCCCAATGAGCAGTTCTTC. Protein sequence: CASSLTSGRPNEQFF.